This TCR beta chain stems from a study of cytomegalovirus exposure and HLA in healthy donors. Findings and caveats of the study: Previously analyzed data showed that most TCR beta V segments were productive at a frequency of about 90% or about 30%. The authors enumerated 150 to 200 TCR beta chains as linked to cytomegalovirus.

Vbeta (60) and Jbeta (13) primers were used in the PCR. Here immunoSEQ multiplex PCR was the method, and the copy in TCRdb shows in-frame clones only, minus some. The sample records tens of thousands of clones, 81% being singletons. As for this clone: Its target is unknown.

The CDR3 totals 14 residues. V lost 5 bases and J 2 bases, leaving 10 bases between the germline ends. Germline loops: CDR1 SEHNR, CDR2 FQNEAQ (reference sequence). Sequences were obtained from PBMCs. This TCR derives from a girl aged 2-10 years in good health and CMV-seropositive. V gene TRBV7-9 combines with J gene TRBJ1-3; D unresolved. The CDR3 loop reads CASSAGSAGNTIYF. CDR3 coding DNA: TGTGCCAGCAGCGCAGGTTCGGCTGGAAACACCATATATTTT.